This T cell receptor (beta chain) was observed in a study of tumor-infiltrating lymphocytes in oesophageal squamous cell carcinoma. The V and J ends lost 5 bases and 8 bases respectively, with 10 bases between them. Germline CDR1 SGHVS, CDR2 FNYEAQ. CDR3 length equals 12 residues. Via MiXCR, TCRdb re-called the PCR reads, giving one row per CDR3 protein. The data contain approximately 9,500 distinct CDR3 sequences, 58% of them seen just once; the ten biggest clones take up over 30%. The receptor's source is a female donor with esophageal squamous cell carcinoma. V gene TRBV7-6 combines with J gene TRBJ2-1; D is tentatively TRBD1 or TRBD2 (7 bases each). Input material: esophageal tumor tissue. CDR3 loop: CASSQGGDEQFF. In nucleotides, the CDR3 is TGTGCCAGCAGCCAGGGGGGGGATGAGCAGTTCTTC.